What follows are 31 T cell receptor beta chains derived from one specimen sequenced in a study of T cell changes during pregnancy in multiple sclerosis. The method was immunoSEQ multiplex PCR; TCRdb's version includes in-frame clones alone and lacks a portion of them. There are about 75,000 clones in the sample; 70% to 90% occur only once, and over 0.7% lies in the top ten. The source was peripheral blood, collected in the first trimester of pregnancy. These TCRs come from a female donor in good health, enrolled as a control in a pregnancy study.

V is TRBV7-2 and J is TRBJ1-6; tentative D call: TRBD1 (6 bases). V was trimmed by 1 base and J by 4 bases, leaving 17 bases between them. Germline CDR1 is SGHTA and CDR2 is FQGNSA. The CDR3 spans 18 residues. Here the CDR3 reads CASSLEVGRGTYNSPLHF. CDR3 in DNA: TGTGCCAGCAGCTTAGAAGTCGGCAGGGGTACATATAATTCACCCCTCCACTTT.

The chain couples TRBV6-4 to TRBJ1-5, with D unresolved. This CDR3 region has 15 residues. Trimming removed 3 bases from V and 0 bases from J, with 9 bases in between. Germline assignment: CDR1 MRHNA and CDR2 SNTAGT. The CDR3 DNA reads TGTGCCAGCAGTGAGAATGGCAATAGCAATCAGCCCCAGCATTTT. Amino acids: CASSENGNSNQPQHF.

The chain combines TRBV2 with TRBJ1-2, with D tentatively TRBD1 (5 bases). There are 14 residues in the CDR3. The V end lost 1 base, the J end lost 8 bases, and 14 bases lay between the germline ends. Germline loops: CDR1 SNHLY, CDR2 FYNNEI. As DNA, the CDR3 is TGTGCCAGCAGTGAAGTCAGGGCGGACGGGGGCTACACCTTC. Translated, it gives CASSEVRADGGYTF.

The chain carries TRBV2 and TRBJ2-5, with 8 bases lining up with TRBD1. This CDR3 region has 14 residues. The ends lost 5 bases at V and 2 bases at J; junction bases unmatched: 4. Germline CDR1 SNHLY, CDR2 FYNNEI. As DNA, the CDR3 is TGTGCCAGCAGTAGGACAGGGAGTCAAGAGACCCAGTACTTC. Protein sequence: CASSRTGSQETQYF.

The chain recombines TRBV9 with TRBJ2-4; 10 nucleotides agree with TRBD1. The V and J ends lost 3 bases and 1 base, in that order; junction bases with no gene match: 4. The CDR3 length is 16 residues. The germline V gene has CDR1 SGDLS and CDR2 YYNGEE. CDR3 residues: CASSDPGQGAKNIQYF. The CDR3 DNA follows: TGTGCCAGCAGCGACCCGGGACAGGGGGCCAAAAACATTCAGTACTTC. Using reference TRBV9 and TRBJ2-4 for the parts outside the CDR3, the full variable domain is DSGVTQTPKHLITATGQRVTLRCSPRSGDLSVYWYQQSLDQGLQFLIQYYNGEERAKGNILERFSAQQFPDLHSELNLSSLELGDSALYFCASSDPGQGAKNIQYFGAGTRLSVL.

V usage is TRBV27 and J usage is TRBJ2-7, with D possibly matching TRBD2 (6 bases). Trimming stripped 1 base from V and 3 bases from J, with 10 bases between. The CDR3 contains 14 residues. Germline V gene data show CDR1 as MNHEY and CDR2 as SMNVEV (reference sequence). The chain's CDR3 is CASSLYGGHYEQYF. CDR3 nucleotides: TGTGCCAGCAGTTTATACGGGGGTCACTACGAGCAGTACTTC.

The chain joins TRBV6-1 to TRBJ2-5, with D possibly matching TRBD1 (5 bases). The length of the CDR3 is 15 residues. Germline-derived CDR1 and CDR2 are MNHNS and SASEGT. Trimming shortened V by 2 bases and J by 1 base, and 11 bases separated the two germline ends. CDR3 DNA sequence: TGTGCCAGCAGTGAACGTGGCAGGGCCCAAGAGACCCAGTACTTC. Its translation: CASSERGRAQETQYF.

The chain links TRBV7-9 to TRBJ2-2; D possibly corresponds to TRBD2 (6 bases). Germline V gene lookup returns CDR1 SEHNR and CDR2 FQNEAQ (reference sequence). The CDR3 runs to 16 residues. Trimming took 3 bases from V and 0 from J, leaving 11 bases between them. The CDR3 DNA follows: TGTGCCAGCAGCTTCGGTGGCGGGACGAACACCGGGGAGCTGTTTTTT. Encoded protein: CASSFGGGTNTGELFF.

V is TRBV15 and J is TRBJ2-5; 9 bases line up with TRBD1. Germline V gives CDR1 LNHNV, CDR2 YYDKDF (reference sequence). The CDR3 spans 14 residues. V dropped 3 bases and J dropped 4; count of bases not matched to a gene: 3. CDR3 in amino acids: CATSRTGGVETQYF. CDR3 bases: TGTGCCACCAGCAGGACAGGGGGAGTAGAGACCCAGTACTTC.

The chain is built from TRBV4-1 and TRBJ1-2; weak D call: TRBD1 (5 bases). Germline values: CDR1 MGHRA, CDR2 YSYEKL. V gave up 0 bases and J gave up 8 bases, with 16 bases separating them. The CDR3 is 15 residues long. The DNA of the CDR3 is TGCGCCAGCAGCCAAGAAAGGGAGGGAGGGGCAGGCTACACCTTC. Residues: CASSQEREGGAGYTF.

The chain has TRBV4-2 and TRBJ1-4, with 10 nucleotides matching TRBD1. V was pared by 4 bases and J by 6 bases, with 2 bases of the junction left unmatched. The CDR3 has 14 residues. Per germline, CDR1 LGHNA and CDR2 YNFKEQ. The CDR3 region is CASSPGTGDEKLFF. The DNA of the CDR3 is TGTGCCAGCAGCCCCGGGACAGGGGATGAAAAACTGTTTTTT.

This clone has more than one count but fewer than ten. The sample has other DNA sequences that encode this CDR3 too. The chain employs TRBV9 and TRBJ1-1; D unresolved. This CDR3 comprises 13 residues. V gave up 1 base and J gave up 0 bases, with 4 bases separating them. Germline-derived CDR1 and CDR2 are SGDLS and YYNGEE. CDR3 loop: CASSVTVNTEAFF. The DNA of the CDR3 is TGTGCCAGCAGCGTAACAGTGAACACTGAAGCTTTCTTT.

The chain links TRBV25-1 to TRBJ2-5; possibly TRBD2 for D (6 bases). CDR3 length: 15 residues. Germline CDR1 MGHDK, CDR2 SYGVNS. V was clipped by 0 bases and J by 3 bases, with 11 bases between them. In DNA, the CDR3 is TGTGCCAGCAGTGAATATCGGGGGTCAAAAGAGACCCAGTACTTC. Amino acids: CASSEYRGSKETQYF.

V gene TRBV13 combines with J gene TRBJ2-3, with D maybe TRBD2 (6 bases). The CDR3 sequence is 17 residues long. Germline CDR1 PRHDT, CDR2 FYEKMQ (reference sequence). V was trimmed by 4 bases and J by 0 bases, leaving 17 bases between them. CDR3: CASSYIRGGTSTDTQYF. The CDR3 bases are TGTGCCAGCAGCTACATTAGGGGAGGTACTAGCACAGATACGCAGTATTTT.

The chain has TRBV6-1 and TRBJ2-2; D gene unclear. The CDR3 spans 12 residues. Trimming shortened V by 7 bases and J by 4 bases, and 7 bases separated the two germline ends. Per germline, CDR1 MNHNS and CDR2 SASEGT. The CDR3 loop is CASTSVTGELFF. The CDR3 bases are TGTGCCAGCACGTCTGTCACCGGGGAGCTGTTTTTT.

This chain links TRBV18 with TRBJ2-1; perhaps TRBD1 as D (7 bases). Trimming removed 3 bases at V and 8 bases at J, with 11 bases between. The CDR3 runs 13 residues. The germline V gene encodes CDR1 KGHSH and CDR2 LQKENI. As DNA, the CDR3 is TGTGCCAGCTCACCGTCCAGGGGGGATGAGCAGTTCTTC. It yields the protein CASSPSRGDEQFF. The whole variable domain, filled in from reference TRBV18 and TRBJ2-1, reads NAGVMQNPRHLVRRRGQEARLRCSPMKGHSHVYWYRQLPEEGLKFMVYLQKENIIDESGMPKERFSAEFPKEGPSILRIQQVVRGDSAAYFCASSPSRGDEQFFGPGTRLTVL.

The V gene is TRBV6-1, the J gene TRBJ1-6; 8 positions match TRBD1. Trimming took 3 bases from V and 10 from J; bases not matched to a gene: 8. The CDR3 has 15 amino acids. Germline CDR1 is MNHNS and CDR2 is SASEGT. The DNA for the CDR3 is TGTGCCAGCAGTGAGACAGGGGAAATGGGATCACCCCTCCACTTT. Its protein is CASSETGEMGSPLHF.

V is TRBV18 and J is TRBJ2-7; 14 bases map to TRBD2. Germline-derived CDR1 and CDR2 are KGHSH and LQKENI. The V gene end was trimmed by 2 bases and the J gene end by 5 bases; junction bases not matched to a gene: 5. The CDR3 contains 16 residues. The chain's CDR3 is CASSPSGLAGAHEQYF. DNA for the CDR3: TGTGCCAGCTCACCATCGGGACTAGCGGGAGCCCACGAGCAGTACTTC.

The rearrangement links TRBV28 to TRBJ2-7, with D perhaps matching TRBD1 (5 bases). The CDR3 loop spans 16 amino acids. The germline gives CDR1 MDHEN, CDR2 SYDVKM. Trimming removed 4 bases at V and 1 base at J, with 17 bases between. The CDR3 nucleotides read TGTGCCAGCAGTTCCTCAACCAGGGTTGTTTCCTACGAGCAGTACTTC. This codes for CASSSSTRVVSYEQYF.

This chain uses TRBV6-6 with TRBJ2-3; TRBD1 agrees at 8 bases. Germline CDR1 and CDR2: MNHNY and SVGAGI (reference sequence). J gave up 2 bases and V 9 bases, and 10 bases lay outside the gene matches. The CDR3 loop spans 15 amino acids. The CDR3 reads CASTAGDRYTDTQYF. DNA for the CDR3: TGTGCCAGTACTGCCGGGGACAGGTACACAGATACGCAGTATTTT.

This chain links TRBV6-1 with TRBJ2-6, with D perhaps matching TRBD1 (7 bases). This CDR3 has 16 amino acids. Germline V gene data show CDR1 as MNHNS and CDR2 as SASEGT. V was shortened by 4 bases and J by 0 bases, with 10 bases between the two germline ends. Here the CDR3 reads CASSGQGLSGANVLTF. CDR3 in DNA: TGTGCCAGCAGTGGACAGGGACTCTCTGGGGCCAACGTCCTGACTTTC.

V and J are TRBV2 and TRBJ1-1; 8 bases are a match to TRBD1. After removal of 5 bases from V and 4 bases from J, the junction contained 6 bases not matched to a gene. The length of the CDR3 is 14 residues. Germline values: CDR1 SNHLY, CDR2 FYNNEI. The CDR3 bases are TGTGCCAGCAGTCGGACAGGGAAGGGCACTGAAGCTTTCTTT. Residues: CASSRTGKGTEAFF.

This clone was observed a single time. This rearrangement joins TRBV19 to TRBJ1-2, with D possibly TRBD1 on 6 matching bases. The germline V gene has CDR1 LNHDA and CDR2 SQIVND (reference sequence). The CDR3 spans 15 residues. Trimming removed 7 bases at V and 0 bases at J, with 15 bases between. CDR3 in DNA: TGTGCCAGTACCTCAGAGGCAGGGGCTAACTATGGCTACACCTTC. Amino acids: CASTSEAGANYGYTF.

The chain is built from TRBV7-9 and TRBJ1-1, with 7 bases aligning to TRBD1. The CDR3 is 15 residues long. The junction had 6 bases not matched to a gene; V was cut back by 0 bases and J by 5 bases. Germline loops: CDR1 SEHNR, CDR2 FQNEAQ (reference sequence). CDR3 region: CASSLAGSGGTEAFF. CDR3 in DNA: TGTGCCAGCAGCTTAGCAGGATCAGGGGGGACTGAAGCTTTCTTT.

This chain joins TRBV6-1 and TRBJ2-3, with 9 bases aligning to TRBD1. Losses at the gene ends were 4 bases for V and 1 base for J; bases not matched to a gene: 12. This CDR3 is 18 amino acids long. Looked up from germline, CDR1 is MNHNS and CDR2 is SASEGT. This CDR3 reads CASSGNRGRNVRTDTQYF. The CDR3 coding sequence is TGTGCCAGCAGTGGCAACAGGGGGCGTAACGTTCGCACAGATACGCAGTATTTT.

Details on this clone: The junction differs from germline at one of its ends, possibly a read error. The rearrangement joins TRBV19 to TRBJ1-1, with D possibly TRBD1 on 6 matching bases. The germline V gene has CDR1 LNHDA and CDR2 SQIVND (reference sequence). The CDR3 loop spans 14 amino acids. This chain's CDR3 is CASSFRGGNIEAFF. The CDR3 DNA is TGTGCCAGTAGTTTCAGGGGTGGGAACATTGAAGCTTTCTTT.

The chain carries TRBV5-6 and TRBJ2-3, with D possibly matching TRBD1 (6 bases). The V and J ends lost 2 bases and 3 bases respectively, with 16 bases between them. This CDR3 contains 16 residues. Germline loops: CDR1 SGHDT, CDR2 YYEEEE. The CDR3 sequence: CASSFGQGSWTDTQYF. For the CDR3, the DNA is TGTGCCAGCAGCTTCGGGCAGGGGAGCTGGACAGATACGCAGTATTTT.

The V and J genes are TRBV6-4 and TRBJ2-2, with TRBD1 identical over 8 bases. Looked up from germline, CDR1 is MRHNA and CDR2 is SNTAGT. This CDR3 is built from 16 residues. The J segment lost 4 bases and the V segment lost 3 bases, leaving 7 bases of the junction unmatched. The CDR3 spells CASSEGARGLTGELFF. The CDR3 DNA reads TGTGCCAGCAGTGAAGGCGCCAGGGGGCTCACCGGGGAGCTGTTTTTT.

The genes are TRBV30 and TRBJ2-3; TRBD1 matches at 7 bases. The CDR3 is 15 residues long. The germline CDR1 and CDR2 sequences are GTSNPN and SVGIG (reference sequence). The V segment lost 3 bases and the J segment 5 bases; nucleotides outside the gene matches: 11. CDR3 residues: CAWSLTGEIGDTQYF. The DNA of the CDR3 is TGTGCCTGGAGCCTTACAGGGGAAATTGGAGATACGCAGTATTTT.

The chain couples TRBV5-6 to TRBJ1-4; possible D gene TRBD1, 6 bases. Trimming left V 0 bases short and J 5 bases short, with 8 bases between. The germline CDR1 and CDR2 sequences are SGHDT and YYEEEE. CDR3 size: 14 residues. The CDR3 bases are TGTGCCAGCAGCTTGGGGGACACCAATGAAAAACTGTTTTTT. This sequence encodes CASSLGDTNEKLFF. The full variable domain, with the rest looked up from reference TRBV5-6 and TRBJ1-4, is DAGVTQSPTHLIKTRGQQVTLRCSPKSGHDTVSWYQQALGQGPQFIFQYYEEEERQRGNFPDRFSGHQFPNYSSELNVNALLLGDSALYLCASSLGDTNEKLFFGSGTQLSVL.

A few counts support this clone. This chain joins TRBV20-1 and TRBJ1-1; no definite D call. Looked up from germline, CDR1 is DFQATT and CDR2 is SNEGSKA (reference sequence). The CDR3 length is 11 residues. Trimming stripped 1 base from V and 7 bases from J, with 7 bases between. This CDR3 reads CSARGQIEAFF. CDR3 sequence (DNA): TGCAGTGCTAGAGGGCAGATTGAAGCTTTCTTT.